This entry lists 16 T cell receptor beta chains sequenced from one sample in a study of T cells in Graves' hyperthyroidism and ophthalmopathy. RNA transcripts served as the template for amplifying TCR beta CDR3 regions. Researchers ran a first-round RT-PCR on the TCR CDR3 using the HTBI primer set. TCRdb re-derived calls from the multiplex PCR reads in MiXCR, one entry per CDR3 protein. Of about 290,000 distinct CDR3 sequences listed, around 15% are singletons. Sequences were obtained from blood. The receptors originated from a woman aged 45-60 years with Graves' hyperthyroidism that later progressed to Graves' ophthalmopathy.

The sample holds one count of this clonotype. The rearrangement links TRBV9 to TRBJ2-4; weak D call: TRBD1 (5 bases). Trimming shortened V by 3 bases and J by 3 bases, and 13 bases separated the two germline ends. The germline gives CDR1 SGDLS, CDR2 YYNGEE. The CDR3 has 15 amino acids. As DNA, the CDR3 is TGTGCCAGCAGCGGCCAGGGAAGGGACAAAAACATTCAGTACTTC. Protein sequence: CASSGQGRDKNIQYF. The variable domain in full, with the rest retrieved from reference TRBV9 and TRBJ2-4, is DSGVTQTPKHLITATGQRVTLRCSPRSGDLSVYWYQQSLDQGLQFLIQYYNGEERAKGNILERFSAQQFPDLHSELNLSSLELGDSALYFCASSGQGRDKNIQYFGAGTRLSVL.

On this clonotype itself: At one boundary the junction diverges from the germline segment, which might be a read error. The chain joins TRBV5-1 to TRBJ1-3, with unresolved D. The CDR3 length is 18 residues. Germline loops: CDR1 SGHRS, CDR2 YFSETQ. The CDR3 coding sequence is TGCGCCAACAGCTTGAACTACGGCAGCCTAACCTCTGGAAACACCATATATTTT. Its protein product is CANSLNYGSLTSGNTIYF.

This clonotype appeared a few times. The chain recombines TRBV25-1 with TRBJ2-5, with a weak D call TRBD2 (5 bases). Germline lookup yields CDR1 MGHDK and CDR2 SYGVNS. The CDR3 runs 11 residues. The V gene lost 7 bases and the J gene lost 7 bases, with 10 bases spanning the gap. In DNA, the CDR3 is TGTGCCAGCATCGGCGGGCCGACCCAGTACTTC. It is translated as CASIGGPTQYF.

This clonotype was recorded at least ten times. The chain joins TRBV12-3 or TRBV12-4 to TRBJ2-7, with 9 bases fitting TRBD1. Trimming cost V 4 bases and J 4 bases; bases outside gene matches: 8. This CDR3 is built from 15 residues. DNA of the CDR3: TGTGCCAGCAGTTACAGACAGGGGGAAGGTTACGAGCAGTACTTC. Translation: CASSYRQGEGYEQYF.

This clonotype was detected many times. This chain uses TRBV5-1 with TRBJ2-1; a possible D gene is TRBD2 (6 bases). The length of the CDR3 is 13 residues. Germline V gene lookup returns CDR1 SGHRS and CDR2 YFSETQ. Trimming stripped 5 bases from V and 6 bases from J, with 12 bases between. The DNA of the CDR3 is TGCGCCAGCAGAGTCTGGGAGGTCAATGAGCAGTTCTTC. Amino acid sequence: CASRVWEVNEQFF.

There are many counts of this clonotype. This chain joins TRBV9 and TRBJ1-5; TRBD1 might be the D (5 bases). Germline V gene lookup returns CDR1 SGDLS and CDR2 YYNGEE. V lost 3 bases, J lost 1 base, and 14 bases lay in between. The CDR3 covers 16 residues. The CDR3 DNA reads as TGTGCCAGCAGCGCGGCTGACAGTTTAAGCAATCAGCCCCAGCATTTT. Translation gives CASSAADSLSNQPQHF.

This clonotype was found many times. The CDR3 loop reads CASSFAGDEQYF. In nucleotides, the CDR3 is TGCGCCAGCAGCTTCGCCGGGGACGAGCAGTACTTC. The chain employs TRBV5-1 and TRBJ2-7; a possible D gene is TRBD2 (5 bases). With 2 bases removed from V and 5 bases from J, the gap between germline ends came to 8 bases. The CDR3 has 12 residues. Germline CDR1 reads SGHRS; CDR2 reads YFSETQ.

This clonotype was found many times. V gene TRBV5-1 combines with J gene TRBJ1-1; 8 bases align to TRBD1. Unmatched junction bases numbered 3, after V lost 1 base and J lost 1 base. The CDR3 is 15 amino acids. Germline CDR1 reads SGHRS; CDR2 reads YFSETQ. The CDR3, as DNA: TGCGCCAGCAGCTTGCGACAGGGGAAGAACACTGAAGCTTTCTTT. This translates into CASSLRQGKNTEAFF.

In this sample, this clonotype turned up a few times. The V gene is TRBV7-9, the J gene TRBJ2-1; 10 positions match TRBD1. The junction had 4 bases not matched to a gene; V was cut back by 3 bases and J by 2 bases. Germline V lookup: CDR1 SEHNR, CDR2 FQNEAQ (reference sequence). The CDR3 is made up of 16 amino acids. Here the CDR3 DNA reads TGTGCCAGCAGCTTCTCCGGGACAGGGGCCTACAATGAGCAGTTCTTC. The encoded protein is CASSFSGTGAYNEQFF.

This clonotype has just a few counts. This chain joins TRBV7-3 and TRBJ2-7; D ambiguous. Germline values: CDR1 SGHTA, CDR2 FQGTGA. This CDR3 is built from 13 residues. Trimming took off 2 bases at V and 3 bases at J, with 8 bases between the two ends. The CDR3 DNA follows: TGTGCCAGCAGCTTAGGGCATGACTACGAGCAGTACTTC. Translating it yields CASSLGHDYEQYF.

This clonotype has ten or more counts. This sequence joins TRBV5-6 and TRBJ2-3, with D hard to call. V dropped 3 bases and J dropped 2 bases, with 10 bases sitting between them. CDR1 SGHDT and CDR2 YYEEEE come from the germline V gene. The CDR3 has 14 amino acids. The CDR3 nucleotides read TGTGCCAGCAGCTCAGCCCGGATCACAGATACGCAGTATTTT. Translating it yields CASSSARITDTQYF.

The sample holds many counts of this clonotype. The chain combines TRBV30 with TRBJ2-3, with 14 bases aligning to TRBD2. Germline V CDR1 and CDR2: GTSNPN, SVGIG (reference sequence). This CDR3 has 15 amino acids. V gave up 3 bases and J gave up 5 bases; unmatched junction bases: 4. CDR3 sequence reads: CAWRTSGRGLDTQYF. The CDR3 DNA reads TGTGCCTGGAGGACTAGCGGGAGGGGGTTAGATACGCAGTATTTT.

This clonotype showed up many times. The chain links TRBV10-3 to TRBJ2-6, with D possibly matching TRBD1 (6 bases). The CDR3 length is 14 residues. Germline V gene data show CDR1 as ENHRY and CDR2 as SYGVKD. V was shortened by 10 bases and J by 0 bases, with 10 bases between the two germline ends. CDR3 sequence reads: CATVQGSGANVLTF. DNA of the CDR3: TGTGCCACAGTACAGGGCTCTGGGGCCAACGTCCTGACTTTC.

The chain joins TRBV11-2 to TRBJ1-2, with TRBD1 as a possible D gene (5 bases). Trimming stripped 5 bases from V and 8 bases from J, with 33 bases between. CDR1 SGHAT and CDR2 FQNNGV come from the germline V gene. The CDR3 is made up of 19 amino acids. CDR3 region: CASSGGTSPTLFTRGGYTF. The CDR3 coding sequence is TGTGCCAGCAGCGGCGGGACTTCTCCCACCTTATTTACCCGAGGAGGCTACACCTTC.

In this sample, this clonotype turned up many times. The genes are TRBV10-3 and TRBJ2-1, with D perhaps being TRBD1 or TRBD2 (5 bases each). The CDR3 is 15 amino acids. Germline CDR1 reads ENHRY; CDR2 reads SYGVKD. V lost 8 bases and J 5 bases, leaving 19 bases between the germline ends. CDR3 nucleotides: TGTGCCATCCATCCGGGGCAGGGAATCGACAATGAGCAGTTCTTC. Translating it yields CAIHPGQGIDNEQFF.

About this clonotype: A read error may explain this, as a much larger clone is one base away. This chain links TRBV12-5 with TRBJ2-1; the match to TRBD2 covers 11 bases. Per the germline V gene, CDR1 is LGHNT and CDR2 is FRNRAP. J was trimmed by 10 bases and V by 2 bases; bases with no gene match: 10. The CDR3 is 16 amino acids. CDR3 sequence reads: CASGLSLAGGPKEQFF. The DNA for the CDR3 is TGTGCTAGTGGTTTGTCTCTAGCGGGAGGTCCCAAGGAGCAGTTCTTC.